This TCR beta chain was identified in a study of T cells after posttransplantation cyclophosphamide. Study-level findings and limits: Donor-recipient repertoire similarity was low at 1-2 months, rising over year one.

Trimming cost V 1 base and J 4 bases; bases outside gene matches: 7. Germline V gene sequence: CDR1 SGHRS, CDR2 YFSETQ. This CDR3 is 15 amino acids long. The protocol was immunoSEQ multiplex PCR, while the TCRdb copy is restricted to in-frame clones and leaves out a portion. The sample has tens of thousands of clones; 70% to 90% are singletons. Turning to this clone: The target antigen is unknown.

The chain combines TRBV5-1 with TRBJ2-7, with TRBD1 identical over 8 bases. This sequence was found in a man aged 30 to 39 with a blood cancer, CMV-positive, and with a related stem cell donor. The sequenced sample consisted of PBMCs. The chain's CDR3 is CASSLLPGGGYEQYF. The CDR3 DNA sequence: TGCGCCAGCAGCTTGCTCCCAGGGGGCGGTTACGAGCAGTACTTC.